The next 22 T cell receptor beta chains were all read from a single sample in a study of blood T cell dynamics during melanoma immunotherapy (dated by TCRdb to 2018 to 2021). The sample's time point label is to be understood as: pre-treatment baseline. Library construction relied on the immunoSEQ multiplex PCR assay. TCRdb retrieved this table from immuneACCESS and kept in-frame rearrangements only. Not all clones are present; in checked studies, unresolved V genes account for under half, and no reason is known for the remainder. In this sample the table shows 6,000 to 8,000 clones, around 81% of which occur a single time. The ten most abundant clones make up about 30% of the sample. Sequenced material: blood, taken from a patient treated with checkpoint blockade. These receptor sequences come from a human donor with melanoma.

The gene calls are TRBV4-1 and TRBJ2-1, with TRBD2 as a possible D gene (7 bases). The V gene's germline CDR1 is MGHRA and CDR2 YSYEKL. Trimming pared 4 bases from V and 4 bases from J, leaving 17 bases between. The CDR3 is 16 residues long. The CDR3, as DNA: TGCGCCAGCAGCCCAGATGGGAGGGGGAGATACAATGAGCAGTTCTTC. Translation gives CASSPDGRGRYNEQFF.

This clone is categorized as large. The CDR3: CASSQDWLRGLGYEQYF. In DNA, the CDR3 is TGTGCCAGCAGCCAAGATTGGCTACGGGGATTGGGCTACGAGCAGTACTTC. V and J are TRBV14 and TRBJ2-7, with a weak D call TRBD2 (5 bases). The germline V gene has CDR1 SGHDN and CDR2 FVKESK. This CDR3 contains 17 residues. Trimming took 0 bases from V and 3 from J, leaving 18 bases between them.

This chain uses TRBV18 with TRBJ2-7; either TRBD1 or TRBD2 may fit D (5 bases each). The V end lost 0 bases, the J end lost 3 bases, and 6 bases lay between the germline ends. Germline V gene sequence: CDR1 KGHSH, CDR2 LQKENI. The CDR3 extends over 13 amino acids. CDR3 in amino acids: CASSPPGDYEQYF. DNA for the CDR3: TGTGCCAGCTCACCACCGGGGGACTACGAGCAGTACTTC. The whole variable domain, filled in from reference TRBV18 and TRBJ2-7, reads NAGVMQNPRHLVRRRGQEARLRCSPMKGHSHVYWYRQLPEEGLKFMVYLQKENIIDESGMPKERFSAEFPKEGPSILRIQQVVRGDSAAYFCASSPPGDYEQYFGPGTRLTVT.

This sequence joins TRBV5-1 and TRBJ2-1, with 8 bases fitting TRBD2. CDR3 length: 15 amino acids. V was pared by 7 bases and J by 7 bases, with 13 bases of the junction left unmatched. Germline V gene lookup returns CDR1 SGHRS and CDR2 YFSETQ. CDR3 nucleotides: TGCGCCAGCGGCCGGGGTAGCGGGATGACGAATGAGCAGTTCTTC. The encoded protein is CASGRGSGMTNEQFF.

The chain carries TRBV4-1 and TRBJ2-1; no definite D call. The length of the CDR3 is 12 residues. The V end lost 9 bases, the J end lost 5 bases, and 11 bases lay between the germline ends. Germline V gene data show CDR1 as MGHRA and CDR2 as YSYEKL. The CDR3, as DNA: TGCGCCAGAAGCAGATCGGACAATGAGCAGTTCTTC. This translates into CARSRSDNEQFF.

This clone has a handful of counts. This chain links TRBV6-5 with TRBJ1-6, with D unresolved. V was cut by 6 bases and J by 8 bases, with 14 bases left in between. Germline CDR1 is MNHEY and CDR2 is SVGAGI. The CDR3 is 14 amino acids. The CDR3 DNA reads TGTGCCAGCAGCCCTGGCGGGTTTGATTCACCCCTCCACTTT. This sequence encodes CASSPGGFDSPLHF.

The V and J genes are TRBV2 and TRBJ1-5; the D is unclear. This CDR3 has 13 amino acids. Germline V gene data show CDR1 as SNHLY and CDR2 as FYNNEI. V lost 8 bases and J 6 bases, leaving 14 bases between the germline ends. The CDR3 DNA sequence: TGTGCCAGCTACAGAGACCGAAGTCAGCCCCAGCATTTT. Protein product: CASYRDRSQPQHF.

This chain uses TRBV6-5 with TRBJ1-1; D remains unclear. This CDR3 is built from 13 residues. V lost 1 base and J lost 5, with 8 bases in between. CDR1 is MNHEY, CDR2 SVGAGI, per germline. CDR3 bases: TGTGCCAGCAGTTACTGGTCGGATACTGAAGCTTTCTTT. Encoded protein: CASSYWSDTEAFF.

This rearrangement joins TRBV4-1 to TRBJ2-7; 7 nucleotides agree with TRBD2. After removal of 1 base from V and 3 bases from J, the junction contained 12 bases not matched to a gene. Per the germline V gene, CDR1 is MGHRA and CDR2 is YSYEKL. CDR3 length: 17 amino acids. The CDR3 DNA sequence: TGCGCCAGCAGCCAAGGACTCTGGACTAGGGAGGGCTACGAGCAGTACTTC. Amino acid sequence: CASSQGLWTREGYEQYF.

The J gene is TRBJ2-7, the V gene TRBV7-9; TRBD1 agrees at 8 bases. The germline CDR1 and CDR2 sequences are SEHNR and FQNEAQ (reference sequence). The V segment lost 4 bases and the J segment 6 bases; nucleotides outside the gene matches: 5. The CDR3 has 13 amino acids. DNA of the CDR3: TGTGCCAGCAGCTCGACAGGGGCTAGCGAGCAGTACTTC. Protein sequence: CASSSTGASEQYF.

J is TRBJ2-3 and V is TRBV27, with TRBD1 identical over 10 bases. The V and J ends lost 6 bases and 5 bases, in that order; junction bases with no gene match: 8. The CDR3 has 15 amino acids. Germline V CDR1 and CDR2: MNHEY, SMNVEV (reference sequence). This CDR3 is CASSEGQGLGDTQYF. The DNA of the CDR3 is TGTGCCAGCAGCGAGGGACAGGGGTTAGGAGATACGCAGTATTTT.

CDR3 amino acids: CASRTSGGLTEAFF. In nucleotides, the CDR3 is TGTGCCAGTAGGACCTCTGGGGGTTTGACTGAAGCTTTCTTT. The chain couples TRBV19 to TRBJ1-1, with TRBD1 as a possible D gene (5 bases). Trimming cost V 6 bases and J 5 bases, with 16 bases left between them. This CDR3 has 14 residues. From germline, CDR1 is LNHDA and CDR2 SQIVND (reference sequence).

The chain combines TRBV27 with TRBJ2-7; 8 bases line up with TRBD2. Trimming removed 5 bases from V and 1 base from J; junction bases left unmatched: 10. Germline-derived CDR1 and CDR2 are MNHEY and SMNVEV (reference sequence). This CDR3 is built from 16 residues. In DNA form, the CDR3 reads TGTGCCAGCAGTCCCCCGGACAAGCGGGAGTCCTACGAGCAGTACTTC. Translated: CASSPPDKRESYEQYF.

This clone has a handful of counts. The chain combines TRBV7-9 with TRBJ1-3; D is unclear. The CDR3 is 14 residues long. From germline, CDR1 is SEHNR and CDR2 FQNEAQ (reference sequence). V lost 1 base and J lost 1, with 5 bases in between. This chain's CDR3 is CASSLGISGNTIYF. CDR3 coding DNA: TGTGCCAGCAGCTTAGGCATTTCTGGAAACACCATATATTTT.

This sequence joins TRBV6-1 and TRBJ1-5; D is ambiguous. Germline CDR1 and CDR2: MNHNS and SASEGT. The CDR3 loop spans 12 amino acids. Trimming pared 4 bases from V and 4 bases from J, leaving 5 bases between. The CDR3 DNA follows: TGTGCCAGCAGTGTCCTAAATCAGCCCCAGCATTTT. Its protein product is CASSVLNQPQHF.

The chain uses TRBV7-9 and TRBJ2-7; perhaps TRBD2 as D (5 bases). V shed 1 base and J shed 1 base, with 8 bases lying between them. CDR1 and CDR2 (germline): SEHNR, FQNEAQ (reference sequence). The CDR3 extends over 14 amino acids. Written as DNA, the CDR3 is TGTGCCAGCAGCTTAGGACTACTTTCCTACGAGCAGTACTTC. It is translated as CASSLGLLSYEQYF.

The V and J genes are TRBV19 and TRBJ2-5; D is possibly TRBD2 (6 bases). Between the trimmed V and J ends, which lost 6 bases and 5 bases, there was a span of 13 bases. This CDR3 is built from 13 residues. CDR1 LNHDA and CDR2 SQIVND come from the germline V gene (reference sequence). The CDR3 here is CASSKGLLETQYF. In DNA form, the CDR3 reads TGTGCCAGTAGCAAGGGACTTCTCGAGACCCAGTACTTC.

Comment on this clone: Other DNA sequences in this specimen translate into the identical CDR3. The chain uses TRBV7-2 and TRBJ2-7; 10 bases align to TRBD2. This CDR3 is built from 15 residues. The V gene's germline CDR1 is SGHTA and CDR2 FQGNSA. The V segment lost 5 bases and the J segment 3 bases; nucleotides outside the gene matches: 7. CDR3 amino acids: CASSPRSGRDYEQYF. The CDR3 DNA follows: TGTGCCAGCAGCCCCCGAAGCGGGAGGGACTACGAGCAGTACTTC.

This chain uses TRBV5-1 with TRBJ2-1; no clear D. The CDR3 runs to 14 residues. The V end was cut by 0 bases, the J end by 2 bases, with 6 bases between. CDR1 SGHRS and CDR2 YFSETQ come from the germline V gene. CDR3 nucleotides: TGCGCCAGCAGCTTGGGGGCAGCCTACAATGAGCAGTTCTTC. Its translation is CASSLGAAYNEQFF. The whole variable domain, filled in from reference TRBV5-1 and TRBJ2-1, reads KAGVTQTPRYLIKTRGQQVTLSCSPISGHRSVSWYQQTPGQGLQFLFEYFSETQRNKGNFPGRFSGRQFSNSRSEMNVSTLELGDSALYLCASSLGAAYNEQFFGPGTRLTVL.

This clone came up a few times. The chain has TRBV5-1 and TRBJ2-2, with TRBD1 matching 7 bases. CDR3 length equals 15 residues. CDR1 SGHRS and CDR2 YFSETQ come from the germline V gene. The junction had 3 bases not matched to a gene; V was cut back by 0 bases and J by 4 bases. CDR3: CASSLGTGATGELFF. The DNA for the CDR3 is TGCGCCAGCAGCTTGGGTACAGGGGCCACCGGGGAGCTGTTTTTT.

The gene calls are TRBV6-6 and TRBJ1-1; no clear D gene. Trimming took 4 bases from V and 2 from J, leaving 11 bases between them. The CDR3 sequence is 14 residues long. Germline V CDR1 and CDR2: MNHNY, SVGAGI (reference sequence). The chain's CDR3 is CASSFEGINTEAFF. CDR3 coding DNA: TGTGCCAGCAGTTTTGAAGGGATAAACACTGAAGCTTTCTTT.

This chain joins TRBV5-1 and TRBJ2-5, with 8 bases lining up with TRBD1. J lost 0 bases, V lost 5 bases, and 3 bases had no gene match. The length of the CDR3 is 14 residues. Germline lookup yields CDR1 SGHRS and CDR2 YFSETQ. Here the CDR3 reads CASSRTGNQETQYF. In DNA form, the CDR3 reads TGCGCCAGCAGTCGGACAGGGAACCAAGAGACCCAGTACTTC.